This T cell receptor (beta chain) was recorded in a study of blood T cell repertoires in COVID-19. In the study overall: Researchers got acute and convalescent COVID-19 samples from the United States, Italy and Spain. Nucleic acid was either cDNA or gDNA, and it came from T cells, B-cell-depleted T cells, or PBMCs.

Residents of approximately 25 US areas, aged about 18 to 89 years, made up the participants. As processed by the authors: Estimated nucleated cell counts came from reference gene primer amplification. TCRdb keeps only in-frame clones here, not all; method: immunoSEQ multiplex PCR. V and J calls plus clone size are reproduced from that table; the DNA served to infer D and trimming. This repertoire shows approximately 490,000 clones, around 85% found once; its top ten account for 6.5% to 9.5%. Germline V gene data show CDR1 as LNHNV and CDR2 as YYDKDF (reference sequence). The CDR3 loop spans 17 amino acids. V was shortened by 5 bases and J by 0 bases, with 17 bases between the two germline ends.

The rearrangement joins TRBV15 to TRBJ1-3; weak D call: TRBD1 (5 bases). The receptor comes from a woman in her sixties who had recovered from COVID-19. Sequenced material: PBMCs or T cells enriched from blood (not recorded which). CDR3: CATSRTGGLVSGNTIYF. The CDR3 nucleotides are TGTGCCACCAGCCGGACGGGGGGGTTGGTCTCTGGAAACACCATATATTTT.